The present T cell receptor (beta chain) was sequenced within a study of blood T cell repertoires in COVID-19. Looking at the study overall: PBMCs, B-cell-depleted T cells, or T cells provided the cDNA or gDNA that made up the material.

In the source study's methods: Amplification of reference gene primers was used by the study to estimate nucleated cell counts. Sequencing used immunoSEQ multiplex PCR; TCRdb keeps in-frame clones, though not all of them. D and trimming come from the DNA, and the V and J calls and clone size come from that table. The repertoire holds 150,000 to 200,000 clones, less than 90% seen once, with around 1.2% in the top ten. The study drew participants aged about 18 to 89 years from some 25 US areas. Categorization into cohorts depended on clinical history that participants reported. The germline V gene encodes CDR1 SGHTA and CDR2 FQGNSA. The trim removed 2 bases at V and 5 bases at J, leaving 1 base unmatched. The CDR3 runs to 15 residues.

Sequencing was performed on PBMCs or T cells enriched from blood (not recorded which). The chain uses TRBV7-2 and TRBJ2-5, with 14 bases fitting TRBD2. This receptor was identified in a human donor with acute COVID-19. The donor label of this sample is uncertain. The CDR3 spells CASSLRTSGGETQYF. Written as DNA, the CDR3 is TGTGCCAGCAGCTTACGGACTAGCGGGGGGGAGACCCAGTACTTC.